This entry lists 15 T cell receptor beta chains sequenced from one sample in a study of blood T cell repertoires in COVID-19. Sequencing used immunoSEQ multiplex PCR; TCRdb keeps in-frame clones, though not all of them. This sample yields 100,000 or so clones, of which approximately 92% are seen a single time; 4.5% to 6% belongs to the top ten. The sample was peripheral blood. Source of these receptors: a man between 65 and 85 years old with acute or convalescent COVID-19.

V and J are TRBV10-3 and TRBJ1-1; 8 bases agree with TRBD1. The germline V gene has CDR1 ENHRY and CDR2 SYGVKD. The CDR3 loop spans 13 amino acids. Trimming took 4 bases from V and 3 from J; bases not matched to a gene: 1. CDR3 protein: CAISGDRYTEAFF. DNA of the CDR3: TGTGCCATCAGTGGGGACAGGTACACTGAAGCTTTCTTT.

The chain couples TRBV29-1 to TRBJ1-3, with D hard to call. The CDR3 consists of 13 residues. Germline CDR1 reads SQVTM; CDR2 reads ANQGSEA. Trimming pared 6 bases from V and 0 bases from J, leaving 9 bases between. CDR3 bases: TGCAGCGTGGGAGGGAGCTCTGGAAACACCATATATTTT. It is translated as CSVGGSSGNTIYF.

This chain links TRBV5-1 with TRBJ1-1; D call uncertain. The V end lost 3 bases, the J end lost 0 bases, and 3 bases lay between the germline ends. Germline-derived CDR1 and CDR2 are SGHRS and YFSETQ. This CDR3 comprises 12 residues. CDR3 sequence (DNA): TGCGCCAGCAGCTCGGTGAACACTGAAGCTTTCTTT. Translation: CASSSVNTEAFF. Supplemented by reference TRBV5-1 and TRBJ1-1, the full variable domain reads KAGVTQTPRYLIKTRGQQVTLSCSPISGHRSVSWYQQTPGQGLQFLFEYFSETQRNKGNFPGRFSGRQFSNSRSEMNVSTLELGDSALYLCASSSVNTEAFFGQGTRLTVV.

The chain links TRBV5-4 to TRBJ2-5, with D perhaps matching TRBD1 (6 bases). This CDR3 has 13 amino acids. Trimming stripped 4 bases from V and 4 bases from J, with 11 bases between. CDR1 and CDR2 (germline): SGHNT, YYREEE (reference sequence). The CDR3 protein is CASSGTGRETQYF. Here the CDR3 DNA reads TGTGCCAGCAGCGGAACAGGGCGAGAGACCCAGTACTTC.

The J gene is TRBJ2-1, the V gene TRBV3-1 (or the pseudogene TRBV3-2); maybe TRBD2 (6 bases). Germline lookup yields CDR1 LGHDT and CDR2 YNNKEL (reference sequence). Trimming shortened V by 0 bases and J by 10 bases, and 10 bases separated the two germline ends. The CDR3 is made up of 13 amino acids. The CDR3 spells CASSQDWDLEQFF. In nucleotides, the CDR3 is TGTGCCAGCAGCCAAGATTGGGACTTAGAGCAGTTCTTC.

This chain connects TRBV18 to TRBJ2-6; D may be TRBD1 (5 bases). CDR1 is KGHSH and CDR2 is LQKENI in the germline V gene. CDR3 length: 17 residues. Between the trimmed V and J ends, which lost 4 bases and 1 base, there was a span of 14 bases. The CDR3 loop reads CASSLNRFPSGANVLTF. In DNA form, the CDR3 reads TGTGCCAGCTCACTAAACAGGTTCCCTTCTGGGGCCAACGTCCTGACTTTC. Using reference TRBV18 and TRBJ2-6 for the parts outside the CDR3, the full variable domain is NAGVMQNPRHLVRRRGQEARLRCSPMKGHSHVYWYRQLPEEGLKFMVYLQKENIIDESGMPKERFSAEFPKEGPSILRIQQVVRGDSAAYFCASSLNRFPSGANVLTFGAGSRLTVL.

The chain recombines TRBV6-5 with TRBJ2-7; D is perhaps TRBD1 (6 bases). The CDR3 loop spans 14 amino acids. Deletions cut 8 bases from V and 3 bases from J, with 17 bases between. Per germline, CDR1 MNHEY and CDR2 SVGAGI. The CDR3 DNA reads TGTGCCAGCCGATCGACAGGAGGTAGCTACGAGCAGTACTTC. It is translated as CASRSTGGSYEQYF.

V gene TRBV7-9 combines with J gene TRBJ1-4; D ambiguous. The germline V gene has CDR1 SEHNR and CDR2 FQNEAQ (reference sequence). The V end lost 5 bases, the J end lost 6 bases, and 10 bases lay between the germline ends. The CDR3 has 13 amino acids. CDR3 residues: CASSGEGHEKLFF. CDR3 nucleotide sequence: TGTGCCAGCAGCGGGGAGGGTCATGAAAAACTGTTTTTT.

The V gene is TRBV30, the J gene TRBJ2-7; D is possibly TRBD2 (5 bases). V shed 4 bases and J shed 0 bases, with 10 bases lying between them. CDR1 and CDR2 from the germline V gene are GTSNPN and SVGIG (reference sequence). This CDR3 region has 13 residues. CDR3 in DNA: TGTGCCTGGACCGACCGGGGCTCCTACGAGCAGTACTTC. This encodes CAWTDRGSYEQYF.

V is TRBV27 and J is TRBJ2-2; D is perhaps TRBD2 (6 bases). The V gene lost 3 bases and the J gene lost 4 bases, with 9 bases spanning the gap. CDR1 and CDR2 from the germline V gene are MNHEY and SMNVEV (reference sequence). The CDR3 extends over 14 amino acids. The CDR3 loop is CASSFSGGTGELFF. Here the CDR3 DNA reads TGTGCCAGCAGTTTTTCCGGGGGCACCGGGGAGCTGTTTTTT.

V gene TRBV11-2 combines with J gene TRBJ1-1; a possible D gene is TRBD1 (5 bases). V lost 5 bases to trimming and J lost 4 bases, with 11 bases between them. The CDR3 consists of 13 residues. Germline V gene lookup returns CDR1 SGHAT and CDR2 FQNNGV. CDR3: CASSRIRGTEAFF. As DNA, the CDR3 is TGTGCCAGCAGCCGTATAAGGGGCACTGAAGCTTTCTTT.

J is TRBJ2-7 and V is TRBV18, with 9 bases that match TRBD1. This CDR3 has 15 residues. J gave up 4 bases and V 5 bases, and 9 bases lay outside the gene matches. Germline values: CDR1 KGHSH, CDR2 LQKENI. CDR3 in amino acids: CASSLPGQGRYEQYF. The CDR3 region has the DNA TGTGCCAGCTCATTACCGGGACAGGGACGGTACGAGCAGTACTTC.

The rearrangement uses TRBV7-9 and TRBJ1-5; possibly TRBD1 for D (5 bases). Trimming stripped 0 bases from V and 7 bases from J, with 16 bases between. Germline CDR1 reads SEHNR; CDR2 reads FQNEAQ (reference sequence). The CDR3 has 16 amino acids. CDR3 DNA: TGTGCCAGCAGCTTAGCGGGTCGTGGGGCGTACCAGCCCCAGCATTTT. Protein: CASSLAGRGAYQPQHF.

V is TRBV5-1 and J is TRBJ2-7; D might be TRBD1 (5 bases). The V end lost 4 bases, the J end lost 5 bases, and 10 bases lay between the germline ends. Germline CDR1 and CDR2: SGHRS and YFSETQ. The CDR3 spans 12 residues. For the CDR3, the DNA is TGCGCCAGCAGCCTTGGCAGGGACGAGCAGTACTTC. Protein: CASSLGRDEQYF.

DNA for the CDR3: TGTGCCAGCAGCTTACCAGGGGTATCTGGAAACACCATATATTTT. It is translated as CASSLPGVSGNTIYF. The J gene is TRBJ1-3, the V gene TRBV7-9, with D possibly being TRBD1 (6 bases). CDR1 is SEHNR, CDR2 FQNEAQ, per germline (reference sequence). The CDR3 runs 15 residues. The germline V and J ends were trimmed by 2 bases and 1 base, with 9 bases remaining between them. Looking up the rest from reference TRBV7-9 and TRBJ1-3 gives the full variable domain: DTGVSQNPRHKITKRGQNVTFRCDPISEHNRLYWYRQTLGQGPEFLTYFQNEAQLEKSRLLSDRFSAERPKGSFSTLEIQRTEQGDSAMYLCASSLPGVSGNTIYFGEGSWLTVV.